Listed below are T cell receptor beta chains from one sample, sequenced in a study of cytomegalovirus exposure and HLA in healthy donors. TCRdb keeps only in-frame clones here, not all; method: immunoSEQ multiplex PCR. Among roughly 120,000 clones listed, roughly four fifths were seen once. The sequenced sample consisted of PBMCs. The receptors stem from a male donor in good health and CMV-seropositive. The CDR3 runs from the conserved cysteine through the conserved F or W. D genes are given only for firm matches. Size values are once, few and many counts, or a class for expanded clones, and some rows have none.

clone size: NA; V gene: TRBV6-5; J gene: TRBJ1-6; D gene: NA; CDR3 protein: CASRSDLVSPLHF; CDR3 DNA: TGTGCCAGCAGAAGCGATTTAGTTTCACCCCTCCACTTT
clone size: NA; V gene: TRBV19; J gene: TRBJ2-2; D gene: TRBD2; CDR3 protein: CASKKGLAENTGELFF; CDR3 DNA: TGTGCCAGTAAAAAGGGACTAGCGGAGAACACCGGGGAGCTGTTTTTT
clone size: NA; V gene: TRBV7-2; J gene: TRBJ2-3; D gene: NA; CDR3 protein: CASSLGNSGTDTQYF; CDR3 DNA: TGTGCCAGCAGCTTAGGGAATAGCGGCACAGATACGCAGTATTTT
clone size: NA; V gene: TRBV30; J gene: TRBJ1-2; D gene: NA; CDR3 protein: CAWSVLRQGNGYTF; CDR3 DNA: TGTGCCTGGAGTGTACTACGGCAGGGTAATGGCTACACCTTC
clone size: NA; V gene: TRBV7-2; J gene: TRBJ2-3; D gene: NA; CDR3 protein: CASTTAGEDTQYF; CDR3 DNA: TGTGCCAGCACCACTGCCGGGGAAGATACGCAGTATTTT
clone size: once; V gene: TRBV7-3; J gene: TRBJ2-5; D gene: NA; CDR3 protein: CASSLTGYQETQYF; CDR3 DNA: TGTGCCAGCAGCTTAACCGGGTACCAAGAGACCCAGTACTTC
clone size: NA; V gene: TRBV7-6; J gene: TRBJ2-1; D gene: TRBD2; CDR3 protein: CASSLSGLAGVEQFF; CDR3 DNA: TGTGCCAGCAGCTTATCAGGACTAGCGGGAGTAGAGCAGTTCTTC
clone size: once; V gene: TRBV20-1; J gene: TRBJ1-1; D gene: TRBD1; CDR3 protein: CRVQGATEAFF; CDR3 DNA: TGCAGAGTACAGGGGGCAACTGAAGCTTTCTTT
clone size: once; V gene: TRBV7-2; J gene: TRBJ2-7; D gene: NA; CDR3 protein: CASSRGTSAYEQYF; CDR3 DNA: TGTGCCAGCAGCCGGGGGACTTCAGCCTACGAGCAGTACTTC
clone size: NA; V gene: TRBV10-3; J gene: TRBJ2-1; D gene: NA; CDR3 protein: CAISEGIDRDWKSNEQFF; CDR3 DNA: TGTGCCATCAGTGAAGGGATCGACCGGGACTGGAAGAGCAATGAGCAGTTCTTC
clone size: NA; V gene: TRBV10-3; J gene: TRBJ1-3; D gene: NA; CDR3 protein: CAISESEVNTIYF; CDR3 DNA: TGTGCCATCAGTGAGTCCGAGGTAAACACCATATATTTT
clone size: NA; V gene: TRBV29-1; J gene: TRBJ2-3; D gene: TRBD2; CDR3 protein: CSVESSGHTDTQYF; CDR3 DNA: TGCAGCGTTGAATCTAGCGGCCACACAGATACGCAGTATTTT
clone size: NA; V gene: TRBV7-2; J gene: TRBJ2-5; D gene: NA; CDR3 protein: CASSDGVGGGETQYF; CDR3 DNA: TGTGCCAGCAGCGACGGAGTGGGTGGGGGGGAGACCCAGTACTTC
clone size: NA; V gene: TRBV19; J gene: TRBJ1-5; D gene: NA; CDR3 protein: CASSNYRVNQPQHF; CDR3 DNA: TGTGCCAGTAGTAACTACAGGGTCAATCAGCCCCAGCATTTT
clone size: NA; V gene: TRBV16; J gene: TRBJ2-1; D gene: NA; CDR3 protein: CASSQAGTYNEQFF; CDR3 DNA: TGTGCCAGCAGCCAAGCGGGTACCTACAATGAGCAGTTCTTC
clone size: NA; V gene: TRBV18; J gene: TRBJ1-5; D gene: NA; CDR3 protein: CASSPLIEQPQHF; CDR3 DNA: TGTGCCAGCTCACCCTTAATTGAGCAGCCCCAGCATTTT
clone size: NA; V gene: TRBV7-9; J gene: TRBJ2-1; D gene: NA; CDR3 protein: CASSLEWTAHNEQFF; CDR3 DNA: TGTGCCAGCAGCTTAGAGTGGACAGCCCACAATGAGCAGTTCTTC
clone size: once; V gene: TRBV5-6; J gene: TRBJ2-5; D gene: TRBD1; CDR3 protein: CASSLKGQGLGETQYF; CDR3 DNA: TGTGCCAGCAGCTTGAAGGGACAGGGGTTAGGAGAGACCCAGTACTTC
clone size: once; V gene: TRBV28; J gene: TRBJ1-2; D gene: NA; CDR3 protein: CASLMGRGVLYGYTF; CDR3 DNA: TGTGCCAGCCTTATGGGGAGGGGGGTTCTTTATGGCTACACCTTC
clone size: NA; V gene: TRBV6-1; J gene: TRBJ2-7; D gene: TRBD2; CDR3 protein: CASRTSGRWEQYF; CDR3 DNA: TGTGCCAGCAGGACTAGCGGGAGGTGGGAGCAGTACTTC
clone size: NA; V gene: TRBV5-1; J gene: TRBJ2-1; D gene: TRBD2; CDR3 protein: CASRDGRAPQSSYNEQFF; CDR3 DNA: TGCGCCAGCAGAGACGGGAGGGCCCCCCAGAGCTCCTACAATGAGCAGTTCTTC
clone size: NA; V gene: TRBV6-4; J gene: TRBJ2-3; D gene: NA; CDR3 protein: CASSDSSGADTQYF; CDR3 DNA: TGTGCCAGCAGTGACTCTAGCGGAGCAGATACGCAGTATTTT
clone size: NA; V gene: TRBV5-1; J gene: TRBJ2-2; D gene: NA; CDR3 protein: CASEALTNTGELFF; CDR3 DNA: TGCGCCAGCGAGGCACTTACGAACACCGGGGAGCTGTTTTTT
clone size: NA; V gene: TRBV7-2; J gene: TRBJ1-3; D gene: NA; CDR3 protein: CASSLEGTSTIYF; CDR3 DNA: TGTGCCAGCAGCTTAGAAGGGACAAGCACCATATATTTT
clone size: NA; V gene: TRBV5-8; J gene: TRBJ1-5; D gene: NA; CDR3 protein: CASSLERTDYQPQHF; CDR3 DNA: TGTGCCAGCAGCTTGGAAAGGACAGATTATCAGCCCCAGCATTTT
clone size: NA; V gene: TRBV5-1; J gene: TRBJ2-7; D gene: TRBD2; CDR3 protein: CASSPIATSRGNYEQYF; CDR3 DNA: TGCGCCAGCAGCCCAATAGCGACTAGCCGAGGGAACTACGAGCAGTACTTC
clone size: few; V gene: TRBV9; J gene: TRBJ2-1; D gene: TRBD2; CDR3 protein: CASSSGLADNEQFF; CDR3 DNA: TGTGCCAGCAGCTCTGGACTAGCGGACAATGAGCAGTTCTTC
clone size: few; V gene: TRBV30; J gene: TRBJ2-5; D gene: NA; CDR3 protein: CAKDYEVEETQYF; CDR3 DNA: TGTGCCAAGGACTACGAGGTGGAAGAGACCCAGTACTTC
clone size: NA; V gene: TRBV7-3; J gene: TRBJ1-1; D gene: NA; CDR3 protein: CASSKQAGGTEAFF; CDR3 DNA: TGTGCCAGCAGCAAACAGGCGGGAGGCACTGAAGCTTTCTTT
clone size: NA; V gene: TRBV4-2; J gene: TRBJ2-1; D gene: NA; CDR3 protein: CASSQDVRLEQFF; CDR3 DNA: TGTGCCAGCAGCCAAGATGTCAGGCTGGAGCAGTTCTTC
clone size: NA; V gene: TRBV6-4; J gene: TRBJ1-5; D gene: NA; CDR3 protein: CASSDSGGSKPQHF; CDR3 DNA: TGTGCCAGCAGTGACTCGGGGGGTTCCAAGCCCCAGCATTTT
clone size: NA; V gene: TRBV28; J gene: TRBJ2-1; D gene: NA; CDR3 protein: CASSFDDRYHEQFF; CDR3 DNA: TGTGCCAGCAGTTTCGATGACAGATATCATGAGCAGTTCTTC
clone size: NA; V gene: TRBV11-2; J gene: TRBJ1-2; D gene: NA; CDR3 protein: CASSLAGGGYTF; CDR3 DNA: TGTGCCAGCAGCTTAGCCGGGGGTGGCTACACCTTC
clone size: NA; V gene: TRBV2; J gene: TRBJ2-7; D gene: NA; CDR3 protein: CASNLATDEQYF; CDR3 DNA: TGTGCCAGCAACCTAGCAACCGACGAGCAGTACTTC
clone size: NA; V gene: TRBV5-6; J gene: TRBJ2-7; D gene: NA; CDR3 protein: CASSPTEGYEQYF; CDR3 DNA: TGTGCCAGCAGCCCCACAGAGGGCTACGAGCAGTACTTC
clone size: NA; V gene: TRBV7-2; J gene: TRBJ1-4; D gene: NA; CDR3 protein: CASSPDSFNEKLFF; CDR3 DNA: TGTGCCAGCAGCCCGGACAGCTTTAATGAAAAACTGTTTTTT
clone size: NA; V gene: TRBV30; J gene: TRBJ2-7; D gene: TRBD1; CDR3 protein: CAAGGFSYEQYF; CDR3 DNA: TGTGCCGCAGGGGGTTTCTCCTACGAGCAGTACTTC
clone size: once; V gene: TRBV27; J gene: TRBJ2-1; D gene: TRBD1; CDR3 protein: CASRGTFRTGVRNEQFF; CDR3 DNA: TGTGCCAGCAGAGGTACGTTCCGGACAGGGGTACGGAATGAGCAGTTCTTC
clone size: NA; V gene: TRBV29-1; J gene: TRBJ2-7; D gene: TRBD2; CDR3 protein: CSGRAGGVEQYF; CDR3 DNA: TGCAGCGGAAGGGCGGGAGGGGTCGAGCAGTACTTC
clone size: NA; V gene: TRBV7-3; J gene: TRBJ2-5; D gene: TRBD2; CDR3 protein: CASSSGLAAQETQYF; CDR3 DNA: TGTGCCAGCAGCTCGGGACTAGCGGCCCAAGAGACCCAGTACTTC
clone size: NA; V gene: TRBV20-1; J gene: TRBJ2-1; D gene: NA; CDR3 protein: CSAGAQARQFF; CDR3 DNA: TGCAGTGCTGGGGCGCAGGCTAGGCAGTTCTTC
clone size: NA; V gene: TRBV28; J gene: TRBJ2-2; D gene: TRBD2; CDR3 protein: CASSLARGRTGELFF; CDR3 DNA: TGTGCCAGCAGTTTAGCGCGCGGGAGGACCGGGGAGCTGTTTTTT
clone size: NA; V gene: TRBV9; J gene: TRBJ2-2; D gene: NA; CDR3 protein: CASRSDTGELFF; CDR3 DNA: TGTGCCAGCCGCTCAGACACCGGGGAGCTGTTTTTT
clone size: NA; V gene: TRBV4-2; J gene: TRBJ2-1; D gene: TRBD2; CDR3 protein: CASSKREGSYNEQFF; CDR3 DNA: TGTGCCAGCAGCAAGCGGGAGGGCTCCTACAATGAGCAGTTCTTC
clone size: NA; V gene: TRBV7-2; J gene: TRBJ2-1; D gene: TRBD2; CDR3 protein: CASSLEGTSYNEQFF; CDR3 DNA: TGTGCCAGCAGCTTAGAAGGGACTAGCTACAATGAGCAGTTCTTC
clone size: NA; V gene: TRBV5-1; J gene: TRBJ2-1; D gene: TRBD1; CDR3 protein: CASSLGQGGTGEQFF; CDR3 DNA: TGCGCCAGCAGCCTAGGACAGGGGGGAACCGGTGAGCAGTTCTTC
clone size: NA; V gene: TRBV5-8; J gene: TRBJ2-3; D gene: TRBD1; CDR3 protein: CASSEQGVGDTQYF; CDR3 DNA: TGTGCCAGCAGCGAACAGGGGGTCGGAGATACGCAGTATTTT
clone size: NA; V gene: TRBV7-2; J gene: TRBJ1-5; D gene: NA; CDR3 protein: CASSLAGGYNQPQHF; CDR3 DNA: TGTGCCAGCAGCTTAGCGGGGGGTTACAATCAGCCCCAGCATTTT